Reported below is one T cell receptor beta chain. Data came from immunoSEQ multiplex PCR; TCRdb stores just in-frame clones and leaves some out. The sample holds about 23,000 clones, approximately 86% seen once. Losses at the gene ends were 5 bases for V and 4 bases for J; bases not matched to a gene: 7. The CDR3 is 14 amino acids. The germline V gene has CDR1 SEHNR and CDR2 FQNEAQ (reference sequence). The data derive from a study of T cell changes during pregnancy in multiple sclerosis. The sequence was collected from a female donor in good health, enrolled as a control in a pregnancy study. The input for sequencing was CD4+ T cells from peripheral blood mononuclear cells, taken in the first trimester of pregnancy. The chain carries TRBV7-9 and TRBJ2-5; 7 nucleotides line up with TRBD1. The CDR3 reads CASSPGGGGETQYF. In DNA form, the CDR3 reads TGTGCCAGCAGCCCAGGGGGTGGCGGAGAGACCCAGTACTTC.